This T cell receptor (beta chain) is from a study of T cells expressing NK-cell markers. TCRdb reanalyzed the 5' RACE reads and collapses them to one entry per CDR3 protein, without DNA. The sample's table shows some 140,000 distinct CDR3 sequences. From germline, CDR1 is SGDLS and CDR2 YYNGEE. This CDR3 spans 15 amino acids. Sequencing was done on a sample of blood T cells: a sorted CD56 or NKG2C T cell subset, CD4+ or CD8+ T cells, or bulk PBMC T cells (not recorded which). The receptor comes from a woman between 45 and 60 years old in good health. This chain connects TRBV9 to TRBJ1-1. The CDR3 here is CASSVASMLNTEAFF. Full variable domain (rest looked up from reference TRBV9 and TRBJ1-1): DSGVTQTPKHLITATGQRVTLRCSPRSGDLSVYWYQQSLDQGLQFLIQYYNGEERAKGNILERFSAQQFPDLHSELNLSSLELGDSALYFCASSVASMLNTEAFFGQGTRLTVV.